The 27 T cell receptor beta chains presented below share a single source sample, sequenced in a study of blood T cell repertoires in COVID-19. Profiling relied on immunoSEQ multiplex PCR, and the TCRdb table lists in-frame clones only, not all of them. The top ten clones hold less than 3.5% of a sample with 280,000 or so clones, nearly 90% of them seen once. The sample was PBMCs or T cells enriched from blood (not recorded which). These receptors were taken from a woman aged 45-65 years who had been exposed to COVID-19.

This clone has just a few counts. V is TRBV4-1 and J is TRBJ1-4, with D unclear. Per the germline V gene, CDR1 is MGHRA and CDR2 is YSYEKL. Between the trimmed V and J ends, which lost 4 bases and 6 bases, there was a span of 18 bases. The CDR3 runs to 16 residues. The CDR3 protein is CASSPSFPGLDEKLFF. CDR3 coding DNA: TGCGCCAGCAGCCCGTCGTTTCCGGGTTTGGATGAAAAACTGTTTTTT.

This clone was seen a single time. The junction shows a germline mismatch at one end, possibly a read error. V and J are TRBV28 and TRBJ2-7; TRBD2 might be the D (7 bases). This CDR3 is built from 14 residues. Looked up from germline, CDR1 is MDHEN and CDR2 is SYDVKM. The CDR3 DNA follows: TGTGCCAGCAATTGGGGGGGGCCCTCCCACGAGCAGTACTTC. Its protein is CASNWGGPSHEQYF.

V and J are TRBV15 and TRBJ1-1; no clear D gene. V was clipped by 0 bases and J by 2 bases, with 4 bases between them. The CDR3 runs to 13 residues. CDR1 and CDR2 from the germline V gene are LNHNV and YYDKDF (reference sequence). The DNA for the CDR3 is TGTGCCACCAGCAGAGATTTAAACACTGAAGCTTTCTTT. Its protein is CATSRDLNTEAFF.

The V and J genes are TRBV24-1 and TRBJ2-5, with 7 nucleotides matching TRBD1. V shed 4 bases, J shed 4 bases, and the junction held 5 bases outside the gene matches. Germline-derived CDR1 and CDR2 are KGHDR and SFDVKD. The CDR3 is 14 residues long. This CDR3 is CATSEGQFGETQYF. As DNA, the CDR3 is TGTGCCACCAGTGAGGGACAGTTCGGAGAGACCCAGTACTTC.

The CDR3 loop is CASSEWGQGPYEQYF. The CDR3 DNA reads as TGTGCCAGCAGTGAATGGGGACAGGGTCCCTACGAGCAGTACTTC. The V and J genes are TRBV6-4 and TRBJ2-7; 9 nucleotides match TRBD1. The V gene's germline CDR1 is MRHNA and CDR2 SNTAGT. V gave up 3 bases and J gave up 2 bases; unmatched junction bases: 5. CDR3 length: 15 residues.

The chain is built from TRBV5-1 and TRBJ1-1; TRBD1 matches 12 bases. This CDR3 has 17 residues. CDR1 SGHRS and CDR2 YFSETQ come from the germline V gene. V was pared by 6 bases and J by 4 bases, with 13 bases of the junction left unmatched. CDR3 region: CASITSRGQGASTEAFF. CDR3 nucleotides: TGCGCCAGCATCACCTCCCGGGGACAGGGGGCAAGCACTGAAGCTTTCTTT.

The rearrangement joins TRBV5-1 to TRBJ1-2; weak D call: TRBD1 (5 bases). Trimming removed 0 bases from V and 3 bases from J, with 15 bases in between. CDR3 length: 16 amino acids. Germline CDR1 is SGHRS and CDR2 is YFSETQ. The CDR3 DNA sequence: TGCGCCAGCAGCTTGGTCGTGCGGGGGTTCGACTATGGCTACACCTTC. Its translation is CASSLVVRGFDYGYTF.

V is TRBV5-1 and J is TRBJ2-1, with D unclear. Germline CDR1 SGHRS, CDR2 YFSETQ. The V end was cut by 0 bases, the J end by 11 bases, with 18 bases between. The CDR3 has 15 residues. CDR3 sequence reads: CASSLETIGPAQQFF. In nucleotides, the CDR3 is TGCGCCAGCAGCTTGGAAACTATTGGCCCGGCTCAGCAGTTCTTC.

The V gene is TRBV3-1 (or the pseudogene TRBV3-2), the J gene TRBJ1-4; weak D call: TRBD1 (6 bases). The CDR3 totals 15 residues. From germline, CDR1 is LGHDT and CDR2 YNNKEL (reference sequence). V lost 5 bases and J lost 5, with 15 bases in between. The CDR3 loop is CASSERQVLNEKLFF. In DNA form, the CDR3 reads TGTGCCAGCAGCGAGCGACAGGTCCTAAATGAAAAACTGTTTTTT.

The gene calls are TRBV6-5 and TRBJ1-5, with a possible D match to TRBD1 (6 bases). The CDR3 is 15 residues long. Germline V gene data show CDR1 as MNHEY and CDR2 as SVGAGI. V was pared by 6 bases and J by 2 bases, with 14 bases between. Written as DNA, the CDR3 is TGTGCCAGCAGCCAACTCGCAGGGGGCAATCAGCCCCAGCATTTT. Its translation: CASSQLAGGNQPQHF.

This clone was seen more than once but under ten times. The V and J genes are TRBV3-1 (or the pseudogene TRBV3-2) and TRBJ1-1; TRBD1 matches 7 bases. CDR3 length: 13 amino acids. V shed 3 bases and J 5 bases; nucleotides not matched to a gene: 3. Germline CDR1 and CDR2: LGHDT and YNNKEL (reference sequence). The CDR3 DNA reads TGTGCCAGCAGCCACAGGGGGAATACTGAAGCTTTCTTT. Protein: CASSHRGNTEAFF.

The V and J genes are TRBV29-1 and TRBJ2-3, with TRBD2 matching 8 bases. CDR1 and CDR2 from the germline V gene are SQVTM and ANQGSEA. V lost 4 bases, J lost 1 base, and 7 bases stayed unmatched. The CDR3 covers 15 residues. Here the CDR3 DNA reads TGCAGCGTTGTGCCCGGAGCGGGGGGCACAGATACGCAGTATTTT. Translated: CSVVPGAGGTDTQYF.

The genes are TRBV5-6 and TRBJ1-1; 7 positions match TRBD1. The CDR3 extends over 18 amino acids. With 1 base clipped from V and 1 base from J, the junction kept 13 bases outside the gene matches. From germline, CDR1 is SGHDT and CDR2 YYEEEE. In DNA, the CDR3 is TGTGCCAGCAGCTTGTTAATGTGGCAGGGGGTTGCGAACACTGAAGCTTTCTTT. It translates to CASSLLMWQGVANTEAFF.

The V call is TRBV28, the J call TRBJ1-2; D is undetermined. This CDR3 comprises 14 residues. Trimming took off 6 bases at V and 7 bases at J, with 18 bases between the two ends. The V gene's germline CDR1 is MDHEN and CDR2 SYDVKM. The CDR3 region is CASSNGVVSVGYTF. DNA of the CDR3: TGTGCCAGCAGCAATGGAGTTGTCTCTGTTGGCTACACCTTC.

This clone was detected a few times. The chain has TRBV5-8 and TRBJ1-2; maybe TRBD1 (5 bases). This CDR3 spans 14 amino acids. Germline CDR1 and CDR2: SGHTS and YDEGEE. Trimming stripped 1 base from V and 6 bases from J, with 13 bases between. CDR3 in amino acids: CASSLTEQVHGYTF. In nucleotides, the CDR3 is TGTGCCAGCAGCTTGACTGAACAGGTCCATGGCTACACCTTC. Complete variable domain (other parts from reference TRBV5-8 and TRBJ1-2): EAGVTQSPTHLIKTRGQQATLRCSPISGHTSVYWYQQALGLGLQFLLWYDEGEERNRGNFPPRFSGRQFPNYSSELNVNALELEDSALYLCASSLTEQVHGYTFGSGTRLTVV.

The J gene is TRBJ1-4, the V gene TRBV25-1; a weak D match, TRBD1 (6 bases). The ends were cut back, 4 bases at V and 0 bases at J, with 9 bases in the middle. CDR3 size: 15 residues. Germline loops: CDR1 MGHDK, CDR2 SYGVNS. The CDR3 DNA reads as TGTGCCAGCAGTGCCGGGACAACAACTAATGAAAAACTGTTTTTT. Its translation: CASSAGTTTNEKLFF.

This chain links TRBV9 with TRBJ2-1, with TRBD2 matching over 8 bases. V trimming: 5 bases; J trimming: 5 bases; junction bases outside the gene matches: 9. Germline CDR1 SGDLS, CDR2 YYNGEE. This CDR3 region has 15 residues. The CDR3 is CASSSLAELNNEQFF. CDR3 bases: TGTGCCAGCAGTTCACTAGCGGAATTAAACAATGAGCAGTTCTTC.

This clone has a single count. The CDR3 loop reads CASSQVELAGGQETQYF. In DNA, the CDR3 is TGTGCCAGCAGCCAAGTTGAACTAGCGGGGGGCCAAGAGACCCAGTACTTC. The chain is built from TRBV3-1 (or the pseudogene TRBV3-2) and TRBJ2-5, with 12 bases lining up with TRBD2. The CDR3 is 17 amino acids. CDR1 and CDR2 (germline): LGHDT, YNNKEL (reference sequence). V gave up 1 base and J gave up 1 base; unmatched junction bases: 4.

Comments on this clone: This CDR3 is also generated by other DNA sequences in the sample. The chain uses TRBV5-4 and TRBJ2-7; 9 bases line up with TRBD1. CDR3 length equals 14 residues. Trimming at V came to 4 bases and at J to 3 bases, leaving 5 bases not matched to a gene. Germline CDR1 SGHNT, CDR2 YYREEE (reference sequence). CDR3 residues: CASSAGQGGYEQYF. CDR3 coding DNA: TGTGCCAGCAGCGCGGGACAGGGAGGCTACGAGCAGTACTTC.

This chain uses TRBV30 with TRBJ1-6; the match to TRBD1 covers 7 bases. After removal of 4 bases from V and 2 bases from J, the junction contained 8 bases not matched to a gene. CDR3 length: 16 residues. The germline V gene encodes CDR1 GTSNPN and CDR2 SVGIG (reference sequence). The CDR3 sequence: CAWNNRGATYNSPLHF. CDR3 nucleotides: TGTGCCTGGAACAACAGGGGAGCCACCTATAATTCACCCCTCCACTTT.

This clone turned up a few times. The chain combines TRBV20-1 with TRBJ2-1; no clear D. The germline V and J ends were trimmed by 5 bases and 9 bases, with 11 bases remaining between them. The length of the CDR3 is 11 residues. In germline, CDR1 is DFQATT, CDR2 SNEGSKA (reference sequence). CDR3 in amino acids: CSALNGFEQFF. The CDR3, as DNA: TGCAGTGCTCTCAACGGTTTTGAGCAGTTCTTC.

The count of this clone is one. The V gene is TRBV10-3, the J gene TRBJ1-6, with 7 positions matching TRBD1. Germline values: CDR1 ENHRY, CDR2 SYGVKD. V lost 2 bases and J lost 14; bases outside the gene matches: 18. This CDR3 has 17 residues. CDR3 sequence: CAISELGTAVTPRALHF. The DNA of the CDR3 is TGTGCCATCAGTGAGCTCGGGACAGCCGTCACCCCAAGGGCCCTCCACTTT.

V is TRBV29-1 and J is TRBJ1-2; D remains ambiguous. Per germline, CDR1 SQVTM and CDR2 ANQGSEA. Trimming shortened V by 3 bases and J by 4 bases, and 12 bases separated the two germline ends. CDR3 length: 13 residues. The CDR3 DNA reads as TGCAGCGTTGAGGGTCGGGGTACCTATGGCTACACCTTC. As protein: CSVEGRGTYGYTF.

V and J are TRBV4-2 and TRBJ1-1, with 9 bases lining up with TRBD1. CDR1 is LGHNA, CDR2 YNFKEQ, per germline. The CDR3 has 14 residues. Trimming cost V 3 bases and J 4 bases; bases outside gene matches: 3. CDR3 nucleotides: TGTGCCAGCAGCCAGGAACAGGGGGCCACTGAAGCTTTCTTT. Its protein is CASSQEQGATEAFF.

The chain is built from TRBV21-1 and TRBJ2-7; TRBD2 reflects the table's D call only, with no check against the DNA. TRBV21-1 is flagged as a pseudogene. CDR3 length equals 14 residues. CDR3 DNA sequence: TGTGCCAGCAGCAAAAGAGGAACGCCCCGGGAGCAGTACTTC. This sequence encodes CASSKRGTPREQYF.

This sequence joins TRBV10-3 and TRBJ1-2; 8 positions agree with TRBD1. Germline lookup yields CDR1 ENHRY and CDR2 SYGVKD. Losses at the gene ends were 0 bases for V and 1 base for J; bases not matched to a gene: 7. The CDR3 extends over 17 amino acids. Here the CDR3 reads CAISESTGVRVNYGYTF. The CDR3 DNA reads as TGTGCCATCAGTGAGTCGACAGGGGTGAGGGTTAACTATGGCTACACCTTC.

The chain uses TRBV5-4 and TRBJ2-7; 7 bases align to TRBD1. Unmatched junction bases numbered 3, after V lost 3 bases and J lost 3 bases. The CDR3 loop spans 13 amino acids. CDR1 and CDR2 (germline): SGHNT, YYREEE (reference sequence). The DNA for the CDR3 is TGTGCCAGCAGCTGGGGACAGAACTACGAGCAGTACTTC. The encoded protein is CASSWGQNYEQYF.